Sequencing of this T cell receptor beta chain was carried out in a study of blood T cell repertoires in COVID-19. Clones were sequenced by immunoSEQ multiplex PCR, and TCRdb holds only the in-frame ones, with some missing. The repertoire holds 200,000 or so clones, with around four fifths as singletons. This clone was detected once. The V end was cut by 7 bases, the J end by 12 bases, with 13 bases between. Per germline, CDR1 DFQATT and CDR2 SNEGSKA (reference sequence). The CDR3 length is 10 residues. The sequence was collected from a human donor with acute or convalescent COVID-19. The donor label of this sample is uncertain. The sample consisted of peripheral blood. The chain joins TRBV20-1 to TRBJ2-1, with D possibly being TRBD2 (6 bases). CDR3 sequence: CSVARDWQFF. The CDR3 DNA sequence: TGCAGTGTTGCGAGGGACTGGCAGTTCTTC.